Shown below are 10 T cell receptor beta chains from a single sample sequenced in a study of T cell responses to AZD1222 COVID-19 vaccine. Clones were read by immunoSEQ multiplex PCR, and TCRdb kept only the in-frame ones, dropping some. The table lists under 30,000 clones, 87% of them singletons, with roughly 30% in the top ten. The source was peripheral blood, collected 28 days after the second AZD1222 dose. The source is an adult who received the AZD1222 COVID-19 vaccine.

V is TRBV7-2 and J is TRBJ2-5; D is unresolved. Germline V gene lookup returns CDR1 SGHTA and CDR2 FQGNSA. V was cut by 3 bases and J by 4 bases, with 9 bases left in between. The CDR3 length is 13 residues. CDR3 protein: CASSFSTRETQYF. The CDR3 DNA is TGTGCCAGCAGCTTCTCCACACGAGAGACCCAGTACTTC. Looking up the rest from reference TRBV7-2 and TRBJ2-5 gives the full variable domain: GAGVSQSPSNKVTEKGKDVELRCDPISGHTALYWYRQSLGQGLEFLIYFQGNSAPDKSGLPSDRFSAERTGGSVSTLTIQRTQQEDSAVYLCASSFSTRETQYFGPGTRLLVL.

This chain joins TRBV7-9 and TRBJ2-7, with D possibly matching TRBD1 (5 bases). V lost 5 bases to trimming and J lost 5 bases, with 10 bases between them. The CDR3 has 12 residues. Germline V gene lookup returns CDR1 SEHNR and CDR2 FQNEAQ (reference sequence). The CDR3, as DNA: TGTGCCAGCAGCCCGTGGACAAACGAGCAGTACTTC. Translation gives CASSPWTNEQYF.

This clone appeared a single time. This sequence joins TRBV29-1 and TRBJ1-3; D unresolved. Trimming stripped 3 bases from V and 4 bases from J, with 4 bases between. CDR1 is SQVTM and CDR2 is ANQGSEA in the germline V gene. The CDR3 is made up of 11 amino acids. CDR3 in amino acids: CSVDRGNTIYF. CDR3 coding DNA: TGCAGCGTTGACAGGGGAAACACCATATATTTT.

This clone showed up just once. The CDR3 sequence: CATSDPTGVEPQHF. CDR3 nucleotides: TGTGCCACCAGTGATCCGACAGGGGTCGAGCCCCAGCATTTT. The chain employs TRBV24-1 and TRBJ1-5, with TRBD1 matching over 8 bases. There are 14 residues in the CDR3. V trimming: 3 bases; J trimming: 8 bases; junction bases outside the gene matches: 5. In germline, CDR1 is KGHDR, CDR2 SFDVKD.

The J gene is TRBJ2-5, the V gene TRBV5-4, with TRBD2 matching over 7 bases. Germline V gene sequence: CDR1 SGHNT, CDR2 YYREEE (reference sequence). This CDR3 is 16 amino acids long. Trimming cost V 0 bases and J 1 base; bases outside gene matches: 6. CDR3 DNA sequence: TGTGCCAGCAGCTTGGAGCCTAGCGGTTTCCAAGAGACCCAGTACTTC. Translating gives CASSLEPSGFQETQYF.

V gene TRBV18 combines with J gene TRBJ1-4, with 9 bases that match TRBD1. V gave up 0 bases and J gave up 7 bases; unmatched junction bases: 3. Per the germline V gene, CDR1 is KGHSH and CDR2 is LQKENI. The length of the CDR3 is 15 residues. The CDR3 DNA is TGTGCCAGCTCACCACCAGACAGGGGGTCTGAAAAACTGTTTTTT. Translated: CASSPPDRGSEKLFF. Full variable domain (outside the CDR3, taken from reference TRBV18 and TRBJ1-4): NAGVMQNPRHLVRRRGQEARLRCSPMKGHSHVYWYRQLPEEGLKFMVYLQKENIIDESGMPKERFSAEFPKEGPSILRIQQVVRGDSAAYFCASSPPDRGSEKLFFGSGTQLSVL.

V usage is TRBV29-1 and J usage is TRBJ1-5, with D unresolved. The CDR3 totals 12 residues. V dropped 6 bases and J dropped 9 bases, with 15 bases sitting between them. Per germline, CDR1 SQVTM and CDR2 ANQGSEA. The CDR3 loop is CSVGRNRGPQHF. The CDR3 DNA follows: TGCAGCGTGGGCAGGAATCGGGGGCCCCAGCATTTT.

V usage is TRBV18 and J usage is TRBJ2-5; D possibly corresponds to TRBD1 (6 bases). The V and J ends lost 1 base and 2 bases respectively, with 11 bases between them. The CDR3 has 15 residues. Germline CDR1 and CDR2: KGHSH and LQKENI. The CDR3 coding sequence is TGTGCCAGCTCACCACGGGCAGGGACACAAGAGACCCAGTACTTC. It is translated as CASSPRAGTQETQYF.

As to this clone: At one end the junction does not follow the germline gene, possibly because of a read error. The genes are TRBV7-9 and TRBJ1-1; 7 bases fit TRBD1. This CDR3 contains 14 residues. Germline V gene data show CDR1 as SEHNR and CDR2 as FQNEAQ (reference sequence). The CDR3 DNA reads TGTGCCAGCAGTTTAGGGACAGTGAACACTGAAGCTTTCTTT. Translating it yields CASSLGTVNTEAFF.

The chain recombines TRBV5-6 with TRBJ1-1; D remains unclear. This CDR3 region has 12 residues. The V gene lost 7 bases and the J gene lost 3 bases, with 10 bases spanning the gap. CDR1 is SGHDT and CDR2 is YYEEEE in the germline V gene. The CDR3 sequence is CASGIGDTEAFF. The CDR3 region has the DNA TGTGCCAGCGGAATCGGGGACACTGAAGCTTTCTTT.